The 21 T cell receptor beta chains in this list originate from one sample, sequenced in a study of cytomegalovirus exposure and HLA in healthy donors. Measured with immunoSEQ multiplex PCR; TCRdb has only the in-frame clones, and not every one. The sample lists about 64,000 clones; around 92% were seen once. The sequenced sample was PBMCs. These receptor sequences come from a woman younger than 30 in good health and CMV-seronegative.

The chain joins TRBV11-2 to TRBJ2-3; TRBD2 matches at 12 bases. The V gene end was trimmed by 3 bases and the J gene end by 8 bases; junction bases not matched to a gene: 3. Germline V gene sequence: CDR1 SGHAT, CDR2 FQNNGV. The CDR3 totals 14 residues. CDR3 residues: CASSLTSGGGTQYF. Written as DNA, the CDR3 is TGTGCCAGCAGCTTGACTAGCGGGGGTGGTACGCAGTATTTT. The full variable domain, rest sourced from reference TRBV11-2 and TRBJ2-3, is EAGVAQSPRYKIIEKRQSVAFWCNPISGHATLYWYQQILGQGPKLLIQFQNNGVVDDSQLPKDRFSAERLKGVDSTLKIQPAKLEDSAVYLCASSLTSGGGTQYFGPGTRLTVL.

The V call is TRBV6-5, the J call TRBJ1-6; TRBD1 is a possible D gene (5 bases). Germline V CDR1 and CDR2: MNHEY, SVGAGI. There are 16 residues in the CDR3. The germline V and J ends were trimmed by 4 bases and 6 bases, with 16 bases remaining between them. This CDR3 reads CASSSIAGQGNSPLHF. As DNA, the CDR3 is TGTGCCAGCAGTTCAATTGCTGGTCAGGGTAATTCACCCCTCCACTTT.

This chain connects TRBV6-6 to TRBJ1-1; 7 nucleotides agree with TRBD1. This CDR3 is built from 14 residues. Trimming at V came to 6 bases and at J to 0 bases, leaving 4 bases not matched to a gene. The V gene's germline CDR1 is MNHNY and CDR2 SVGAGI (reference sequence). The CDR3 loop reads CASRQTGMNTEAFF. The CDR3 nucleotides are TGTGCCAGCAGACAGACAGGGATGAACACTGAAGCTTTCTTT.

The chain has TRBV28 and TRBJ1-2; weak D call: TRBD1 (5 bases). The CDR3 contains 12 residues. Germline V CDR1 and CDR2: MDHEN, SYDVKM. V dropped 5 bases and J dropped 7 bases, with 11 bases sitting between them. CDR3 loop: CASSRSRGGYTF. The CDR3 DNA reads TGTGCCAGCAGTCGATCAAGGGGTGGCTACACCTTC.

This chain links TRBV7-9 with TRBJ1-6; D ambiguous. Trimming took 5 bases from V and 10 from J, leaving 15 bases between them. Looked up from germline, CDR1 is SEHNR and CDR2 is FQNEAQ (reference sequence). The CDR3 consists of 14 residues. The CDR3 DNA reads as TGTGCCAGCAGCGGCGATTGGGCAGCATCACCCCTCCACTTT. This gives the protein CASSGDWAASPLHF.

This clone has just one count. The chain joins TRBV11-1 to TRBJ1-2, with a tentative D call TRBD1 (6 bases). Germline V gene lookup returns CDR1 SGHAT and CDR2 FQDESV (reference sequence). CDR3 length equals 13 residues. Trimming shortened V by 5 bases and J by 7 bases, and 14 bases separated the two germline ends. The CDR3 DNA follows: TGTGCCAGCAGCACCACAGGGATGGGTGGCTACACCTTC. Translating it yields CASSTTGMGGYTF.

CDR3 loop: CASSFRGARSTDTQYF. The CDR3 region has the DNA TGTGCCAGCAGTTTTCGGGGGGCTCGGAGCACAGATACGCAGTATTTT. The chain has TRBV27 and TRBJ2-3; tentative D call: TRBD2 (7 bases). Germline CDR1 MNHEY, CDR2 SMNVEV (reference sequence). CDR3 length: 16 amino acids. Deletions cut 3 bases from V and 0 bases from J, with 13 bases between.

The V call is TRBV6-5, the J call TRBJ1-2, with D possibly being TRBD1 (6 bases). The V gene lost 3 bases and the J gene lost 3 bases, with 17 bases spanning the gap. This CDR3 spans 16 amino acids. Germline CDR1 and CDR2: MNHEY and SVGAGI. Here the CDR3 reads CASSYDTGSLYYGYTF. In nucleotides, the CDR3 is TGTGCCAGCAGTTATGATACAGGGTCCCTTTACTATGGCTACACCTTC.

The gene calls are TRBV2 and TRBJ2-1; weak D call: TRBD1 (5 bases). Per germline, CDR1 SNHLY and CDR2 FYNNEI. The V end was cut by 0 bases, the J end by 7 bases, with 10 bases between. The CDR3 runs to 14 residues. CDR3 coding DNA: TGTGCCAGCAGTGAAGCGGCTAGGGGAAATGAGCAGTTCTTC. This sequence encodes CASSEAARGNEQFF.

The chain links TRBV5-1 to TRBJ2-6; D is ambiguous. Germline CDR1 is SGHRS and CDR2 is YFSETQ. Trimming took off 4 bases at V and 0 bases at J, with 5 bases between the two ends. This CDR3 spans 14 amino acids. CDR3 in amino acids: CASSRSSGANVLTF. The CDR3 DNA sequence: TGCGCCAGCAGCCGGAGCTCTGGGGCCAACGTCCTGACTTTC. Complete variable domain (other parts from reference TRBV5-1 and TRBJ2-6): KAGVTQTPRYLIKTRGQQVTLSCSPISGHRSVSWYQQTPGQGLQFLFEYFSETQRNKGNFPGRFSGRQFSNSRSEMNVSTLELGDSALYLCASSRSSGANVLTFGAGSRLTVL.

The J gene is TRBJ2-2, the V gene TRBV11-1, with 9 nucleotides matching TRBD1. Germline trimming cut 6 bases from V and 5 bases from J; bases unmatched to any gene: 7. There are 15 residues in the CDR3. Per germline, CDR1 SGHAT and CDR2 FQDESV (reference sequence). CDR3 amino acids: CASRKGQGTTGELFF. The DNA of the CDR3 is TGTGCCAGCAGAAAGGGACAGGGCACGACCGGGGAGCTGTTTTTT. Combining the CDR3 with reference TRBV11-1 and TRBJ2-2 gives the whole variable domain EAEVAQSPRYKITEKSQAVAFWCDPISGHATLYWYRQILGQGPELLVQFQDESVVDDSQLPKDRFSAERLKGVDSTLKIQPAELGDSAMYLCASRKGQGTTGELFFGEGSRLTVL.

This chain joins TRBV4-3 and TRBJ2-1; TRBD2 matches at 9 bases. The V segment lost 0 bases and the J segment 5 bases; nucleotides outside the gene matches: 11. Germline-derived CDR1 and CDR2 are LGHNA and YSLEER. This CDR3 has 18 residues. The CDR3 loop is CASSQEAAAGGPDNEQFF. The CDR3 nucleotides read TGCGCCAGCAGCCAAGAAGCTGCGGCGGGAGGGCCAGACAATGAGCAGTTCTTC.

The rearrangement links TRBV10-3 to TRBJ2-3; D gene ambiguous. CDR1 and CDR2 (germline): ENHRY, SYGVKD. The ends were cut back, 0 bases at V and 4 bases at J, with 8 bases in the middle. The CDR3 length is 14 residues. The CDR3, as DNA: TGTGCCATCAGTGAGTCTGGAGTCGCAGATACGCAGTATTTT. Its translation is CAISESGVADTQYF.

CDR3 residues: CASSIRAQGNNSPLHF. The CDR3 bases are TGTGCCAGTAGTATAAGGGCACAGGGGAATAATTCACCCCTCCACTTT. The rearrangement uses TRBV19 and TRBJ1-6; 7 bases are shared with TRBD1. Per germline, CDR1 LNHDA and CDR2 SQIVND (reference sequence). J lost 5 bases, V lost 2 bases, and 6 bases had no gene match. The CDR3 extends over 16 amino acids.

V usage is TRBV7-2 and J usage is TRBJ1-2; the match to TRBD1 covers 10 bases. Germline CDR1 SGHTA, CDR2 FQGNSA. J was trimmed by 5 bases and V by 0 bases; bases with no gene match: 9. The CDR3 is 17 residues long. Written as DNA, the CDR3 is TGTGCCAGCAGCTTAGCTGTTTTTGGGACAGGGGCTTATGGCTACACCTTC. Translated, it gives CASSLAVFGTGAYGYTF.

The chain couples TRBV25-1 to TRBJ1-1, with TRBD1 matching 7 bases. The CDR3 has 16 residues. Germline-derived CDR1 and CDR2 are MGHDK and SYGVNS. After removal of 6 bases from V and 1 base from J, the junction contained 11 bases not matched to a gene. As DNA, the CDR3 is TGTGCCAGCAGCGGCCCCCTGACAGGGAAGAACACTGAAGCTTTCTTT. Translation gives CASSGPLTGKNTEAFF.

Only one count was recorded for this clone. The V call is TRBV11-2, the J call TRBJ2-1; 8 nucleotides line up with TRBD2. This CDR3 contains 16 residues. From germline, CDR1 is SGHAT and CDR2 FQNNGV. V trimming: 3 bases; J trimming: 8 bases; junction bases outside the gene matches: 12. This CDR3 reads CASSFSRTSLGDEQFF. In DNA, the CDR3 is TGTGCCAGCAGCTTTTCGCGGACTAGCCTTGGCGATGAGCAGTTCTTC.

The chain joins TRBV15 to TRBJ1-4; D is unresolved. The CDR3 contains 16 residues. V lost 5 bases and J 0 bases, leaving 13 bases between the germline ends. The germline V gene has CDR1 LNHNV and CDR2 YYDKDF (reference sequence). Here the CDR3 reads CATSFIQLATNEKLFF. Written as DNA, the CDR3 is TGTGCCACCAGCTTTATACAGCTTGCAACTAATGAAAAACTGTTTTTT.

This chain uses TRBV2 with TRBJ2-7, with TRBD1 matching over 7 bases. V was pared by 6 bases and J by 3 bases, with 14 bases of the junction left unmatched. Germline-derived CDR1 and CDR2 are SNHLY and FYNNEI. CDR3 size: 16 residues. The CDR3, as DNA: TGTGCCAGCAGGAACAGGGGACCATGGGGGAACTACGAGCAGTACTTC. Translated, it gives CASRNRGPWGNYEQYF. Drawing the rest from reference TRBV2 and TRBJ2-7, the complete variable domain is EPEVTQTPSHQVTQMGQEVILRCVPISNHLYFYWYRQILGQKVEFLVSFYNNEISEKSEIFDDQFSVERPDGSNFTLKIRSTKLEDSAMYFCASRNRGPWGNYEQYFGPGTRLTVT.

The CDR3 region is CASSQTSGGADTQYF. The CDR3, as DNA: TGTGCCAGCAGTCAGACTAGCGGGGGGGCTGACACGCAGTATTTT. V gene TRBV27 combines with J gene TRBJ2-3; 14 nucleotides line up with TRBD2. V lost 5 bases, J lost 9 bases, and 7 bases stayed unmatched. The CDR3 covers 15 residues. Germline V gives CDR1 MNHEY, CDR2 SMNVEV (reference sequence).

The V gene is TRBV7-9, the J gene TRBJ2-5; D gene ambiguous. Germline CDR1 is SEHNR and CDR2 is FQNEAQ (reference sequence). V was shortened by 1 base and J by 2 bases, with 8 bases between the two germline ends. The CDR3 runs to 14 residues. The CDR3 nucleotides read TGTGCCAGCAGCTTAGGCGTCACTCAAGAGACCCAGTACTTC. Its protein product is CASSLGVTQETQYF.